Below, 9 T cell receptor beta chains from the same sample are listed, as sequenced in a study of T cells after yellow fever vaccination. TCRdb used MiXCR to reprocess the 5' RACE reads, holding one entry per CDR3 protein. The table lists around 310,000 distinct CDR3 sequences, 7.5% to 9% of them singletons, with more than 15% in the top ten. Specimen: PBMCs, collected on the day of the first yellow fever vaccination. These receptors came from a man between 18 and 29 years old who received the YFV17D yellow fever vaccine.

The chain joins TRBV28 to TRBJ2-3; the D gene is possibly TRBD2 (6 bases). CDR1 is MDHEN, CDR2 SYDVKM, per germline. Trimming left V 5 bases short and J 2 bases short, with 14 bases between. CDR3 length equals 15 residues. The CDR3 nucleotides are TGTGCCAGCAGTACCAGTCGGGGGTTCACAGATACGCAGTATTTT. The encoded protein is CASSTSRGFTDTQYF.

This clonotype was seen a handful of times. The gene calls are TRBV6-1 and TRBJ2-1, with TRBD2 matching 11 bases. The germline CDR1 and CDR2 sequences are MNHNS and SASEGT. The CDR3 extends over 15 amino acids. Trimming removed 5 bases from V and 8 bases from J; junction bases left unmatched: 8. As DNA, the CDR3 is TGTGCCAGCAGTAGTAGCGGGGGGGCCTCCGATGAGCAGTTCTTC. Protein product: CASSSSGGASDEQFF.

The chain is built from TRBV7-2 and TRBJ2-1; D remains ambiguous. The CDR3 runs to 14 residues. Germline V lookup: CDR1 SGHTA, CDR2 FQGNSA. Trimming stripped 4 bases from V and 6 bases from J, with 13 bases between. CDR3 sequence: CASSSFARFNEQFF. For the CDR3, the DNA is TGTGCCAGCAGCTCATTCGCTAGATTCAATGAGCAGTTCTTC.

This rearrangement joins TRBV7-2 to TRBJ1-2; D is ambiguous. The V gene lost 4 bases and the J gene lost 8 bases, with 11 bases spanning the gap. Germline V gene sequence: CDR1 SGHTA, CDR2 FQGNSA. The CDR3 runs to 12 residues. CDR3 residues: CASSSGFEGYTF. The CDR3 DNA is TGTGCCAGCAGCTCCGGCTTCGAGGGCTACACCTTC.

V is TRBV9 and J is TRBJ2-5; D is tentatively TRBD1 or TRBD2 (5 bases each). The germline CDR1 and CDR2 sequences are SGDLS and YYNGEE. The CDR3 runs 14 residues. Trimming left V 3 bases short and J 7 bases short, with 16 bases between. This chain's CDR3 is CASSAPPPGRTQYF. CDR3 nucleotides: TGTGCCAGCAGCGCCCCACCACCGGGACGGACCCAGTACTTC.

This clonotype was recorded a few times. V usage is TRBV4-1 and J usage is TRBJ1-2; a weak D match, TRBD1 (6 bases). In germline, CDR1 is MGHRA, CDR2 YSYEKL. This CDR3 region has 16 residues. Trimming cost V 3 bases and J 2 bases, with 16 bases left between them. CDR3 residues: CASSHQEGGLNYGYTF. The CDR3 DNA is TGCGCCAGCAGCCATCAGGAGGGGGGGCTCAACTATGGCTACACCTTC.

The chain is built from TRBV6-1 and TRBJ2-2; 12 nucleotides align to TRBD2. Germline lookup yields CDR1 MNHNS and CDR2 SASEGT. The CDR3 spans 16 residues. With 6 bases clipped from V and 7 bases from J, the junction kept 9 bases outside the gene matches. In DNA, the CDR3 is TGTGCCAGCAGAGATACTAGCGGGGGGCTTGGCGGGGAGCTGTTTTTT. This codes for CASRDTSGGLGGELFF.

This clonotype came up many times. V and J are TRBV18 and TRBJ1-1; weak D call: TRBD1 (5 bases). Trimming removed 3 bases from V and 4 bases from J, with 18 bases in between. CDR3 length equals 16 residues. Germline V gene sequence: CDR1 KGHSH, CDR2 LQKENI. The CDR3 sequence is CASSPTTLRDGTEAFF. The CDR3 DNA reads as TGTGCCAGCTCACCCACCACGCTCCGGGACGGCACTGAAGCTTTCTTT.

V is TRBV30 and J is TRBJ2-5, with a possible D match to TRBD1 (6 bases). The CDR3 has 12 amino acids. Trimming shortened V by 3 bases and J by 5 bases, and 10 bases separated the two germline ends. Per germline, CDR1 GTSNPN and CDR2 SVGIG (reference sequence). CDR3 DNA sequence: TGTGCCTGGAGCGCGAGGGGGGAGACCCAGTACTTC. It is translated as CAWSARGETQYF.